The 3 T cell receptor beta chains reported below all come from one sample, sequenced in a study of blood T cell repertoires in COVID-19. Sequencing was performed with immunoSEQ multiplex PCR; in TCRdb, only in-frame clones are kept and a portion is missing. There are 40,000 to 60,000 clones in the sample; roughly 90% occur only once, and 3.9% lies in the top ten. Sequenced material: peripheral blood. Receptors originate from a human donor in a cohort sampled during active COVID-19.

The chain is built from TRBV30 and TRBJ2-7; TRBD2 aligns across 11 bases. J gave up 7 bases and V 3 bases, and 8 bases lay outside the gene matches. CDR3 length equals 14 residues. Germline V gives CDR1 GTSNPN, CDR2 SVGIG (reference sequence). As DNA, the CDR3 is TGTGCCTGGAGGATAGCGGGAGGGCCAAGGGAGCAGTACTTC. Translated, it gives CAWRIAGGPREQYF.

The chain uses TRBV12-5 and TRBJ2-1; the D gene is possibly TRBD2 (6 bases). Germline CDR1 reads LGHNT; CDR2 reads FRNRAP. Trimming cost V 1 base and J 3 bases, with 13 bases left between them. The CDR3 extends over 16 amino acids. CDR3 in amino acids: CASGLASGEDYNEQFF. Written as DNA, the CDR3 is TGTGCTAGTGGTTTGGCATCGGGGGAGGACTACAATGAGCAGTTCTTC.

CDR3 amino acids: CASSVNRGSHNEQFF. The DNA of the CDR3 is TGTGCCAGCAGCGTAAACAGGGGATCCCACAATGAGCAGTTCTTC. The V call is TRBV11-2, the J call TRBJ2-1, with TRBD1 matching 7 bases. The germline V gene encodes CDR1 SGHAT and CDR2 FQNNGV. J lost 5 bases, V lost 5 bases, and 9 bases had no gene match. The length of the CDR3 is 15 residues. The full variable domain, rest sourced from reference TRBV11-2 and TRBJ2-1, is EAGVAQSPRYKIIEKRQSVAFWCNPISGHATLYWYQQILGQGPKLLIQFQNNGVVDDSQLPKDRFSAERLKGVDSTLKIQPAKLEDSAVYLCASSVNRGSHNEQFFGPGTRLTVL.